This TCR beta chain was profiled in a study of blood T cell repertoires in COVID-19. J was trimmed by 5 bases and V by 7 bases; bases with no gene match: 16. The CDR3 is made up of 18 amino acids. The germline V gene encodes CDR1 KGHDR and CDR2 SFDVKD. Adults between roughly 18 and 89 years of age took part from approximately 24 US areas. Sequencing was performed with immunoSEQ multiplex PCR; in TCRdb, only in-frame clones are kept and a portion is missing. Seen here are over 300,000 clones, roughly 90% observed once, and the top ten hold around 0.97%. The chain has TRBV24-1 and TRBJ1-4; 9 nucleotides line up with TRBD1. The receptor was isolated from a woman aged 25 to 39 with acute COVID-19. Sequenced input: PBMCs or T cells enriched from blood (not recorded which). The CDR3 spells CATRADPGQGGLNEKLFF. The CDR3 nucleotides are TGTGCCACCAGGGCTGATCCGGGACAGGGAGGCTTGAATGAAAAACTGTTTTTT.